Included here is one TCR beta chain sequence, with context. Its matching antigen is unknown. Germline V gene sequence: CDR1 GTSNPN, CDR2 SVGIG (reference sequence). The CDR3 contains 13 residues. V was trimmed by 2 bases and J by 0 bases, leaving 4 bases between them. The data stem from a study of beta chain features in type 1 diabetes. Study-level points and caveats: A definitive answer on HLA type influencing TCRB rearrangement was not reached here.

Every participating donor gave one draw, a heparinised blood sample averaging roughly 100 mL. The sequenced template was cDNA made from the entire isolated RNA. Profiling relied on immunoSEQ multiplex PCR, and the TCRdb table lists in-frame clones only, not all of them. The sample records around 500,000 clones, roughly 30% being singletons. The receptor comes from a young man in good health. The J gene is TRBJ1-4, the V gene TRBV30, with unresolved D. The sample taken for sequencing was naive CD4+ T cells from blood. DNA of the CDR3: TGTGCCTGGAGTCAGGCAACTAATGAAAAACTGTTTTTT. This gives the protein CAWSQATNEKLFF.